This T cell receptor beta chain originates from a study of blood T cell repertoires in COVID-19. Study overall: Sources were T cells, B-cell-depleted T cells, or PBMCs; the material itself was cDNA or gDNA.

Authors' methods: Reference gene primer amplification yielded estimated nucleated cell counts. Profiled with immunoSEQ multiplex PCR; TCRdb holds only in-frame clones, not every one. D and trimming were read from the DNA, whereas the V and J calls and clone size are those reported in that table. This repertoire shows 130,000 or so clones, roughly 80% found once; its top ten account for approximately 20%. The CDR3 is 17 residues long. V shed 1 base and J shed 7 bases, with 19 bases lying between them. Germline lookup yields CDR1 LGHNA and CDR2 YNFKEQ. The receptor was derived from a man aged 25 to 45 who had recovered from COVID-19. This chain connects TRBV4-2 to TRBJ2-2; TRBD1 might be the D (5 bases). The sequencing sample was made of PBMCs or T cells enriched from blood (not recorded which). In DNA, the CDR3 is TGTGCCAGCAGCCAAGGGGGCCCCGGACCCAAGGGCGGGGAGCTGTTTTTT. It encodes CASSQGGPGPKGGELFF.